Included here is one TCR beta chain sequence, with context. As yet, its antigen is unknown. The assay was carried out at the deep level. The authors distributed each subset's genomic DNA evenly over several immunoSEQ plates. TCRdb keeps only in-frame clones here, not all; method: immunoSEQ multiplex PCR. The sample lists over 2 million clones, around 92% occurring once. The CDR3 covers 14 residues. The V gene's germline CDR1 is SNHLY and CDR2 FYNNEI. V lost 6 bases and J lost 5; bases outside the gene matches: 8. This sample is drawn from a study of shared clonotypes between healthy human individuals. Study conclusions and caveats: Naive subsets typically showed greater estimated richness than memory subsets.

A CD45RA-negative memory subset and a CD45RA+ naive subset were separated from the CD4+ cells. This chain links TRBV2 with TRBJ2-5; 8 positions match TRBD1. The TCR originated in a man younger than 30 in good health. Some clones in this sample may be carry-over from other donors' samples. Sequencing used naive CD4+ T cells from PBMCs. Subset defined: CD45RA+ positively selected. CDR3 protein: CASRLQGVQETQYF. The CDR3 DNA reads as TGTGCCAGCAGATTACAGGGGGTGCAGGAGACCCAGTACTTC.